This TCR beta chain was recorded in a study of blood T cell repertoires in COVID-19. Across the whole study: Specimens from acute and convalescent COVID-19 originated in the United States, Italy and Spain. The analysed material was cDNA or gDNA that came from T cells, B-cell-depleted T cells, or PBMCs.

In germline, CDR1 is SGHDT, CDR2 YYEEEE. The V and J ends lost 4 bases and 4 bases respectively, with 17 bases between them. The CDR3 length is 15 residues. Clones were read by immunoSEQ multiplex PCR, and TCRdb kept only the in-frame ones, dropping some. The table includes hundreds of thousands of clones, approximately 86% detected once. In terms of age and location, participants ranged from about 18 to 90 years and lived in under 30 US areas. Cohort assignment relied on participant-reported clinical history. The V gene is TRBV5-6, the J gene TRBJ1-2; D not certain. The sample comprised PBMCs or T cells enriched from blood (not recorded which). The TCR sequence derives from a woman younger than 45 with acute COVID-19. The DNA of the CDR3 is TGTGCCAGCAGCCACATCGCGGGCGGATCCTATGGCTACACCTTC. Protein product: CASSHIAGGSYGYTF.